The 27 T cell receptor beta chains presented below share a single source sample, sequenced in a study of blood T cell repertoires in COVID-19. TCRdb keeps only in-frame clones here, not all; method: immunoSEQ multiplex PCR. The table includes about 160,000 clones, 90% to 95% detected once. Material: peripheral blood. All receptors derive from a woman aged 50 to 65 with acute or convalescent COVID-19.

This rearrangement joins TRBV11-2 to TRBJ1-6; no firm D call. The CDR3 is 15 amino acids. Between the trimmed V and J ends, which lost 5 bases and 5 bases, there was a span of 13 bases. Germline V gene lookup returns CDR1 SGHAT and CDR2 FQNNGV. CDR3 sequence (DNA): TGTGCCAGCAGCGCTTGGTATTCTAATAATTCACCCCTCCACTTT. Amino acids: CASSAWYSNNSPLHF. Full variable domain (remainder filled in from reference TRBV11-2 and TRBJ1-6): EAGVAQSPRYKIIEKRQSVAFWCNPISGHATLYWYQQILGQGPKLLIQFQNNGVVDDSQLPKDRFSAERLKGVDSTLKIQPAKLEDSAVYLCASSAWYSNNSPLHFGNGTRLTVT.

The chain combines TRBV7-9 with TRBJ1-6; D might be TRBD1 (5 bases). The CDR3 runs 19 residues. The germline V gene encodes CDR1 SEHNR and CDR2 FQNEAQ (reference sequence). V was clipped by 6 bases and J by 7 bases, with 28 bases between them. The CDR3 DNA is TGTGCCAGCAGGACAACGGAATTAGACAGAAACGTGTGGAATTCACCCCTCCACTTT. Translated, it gives CASRTTELDRNVWNSPLHF.

CDR3 bases: TGTGCCTGGAGTGTACGGGGGAGGAATGAGCAGTTCTTC. It translates to CAWSVRGRNEQFF. The rearrangement links TRBV30 to TRBJ2-1; the D gene is possibly TRBD2 (6 bases). Germline CDR1 reads GTSNPN; CDR2 reads SVGIG (reference sequence). CDR3 length: 13 residues. V was trimmed by 0 bases and J by 7 bases, leaving 10 bases between them. Full variable domain (outside the CDR3, taken from reference TRBV30 and TRBJ2-1): SQTIHQWPATLVQPVGSPLSLECTVEGTSNPNLYWYRQAAGRGLQLLFYSVGIGQISSEVPQNLSASRPQDRQFILSSKKLLLSDSGFYLCAWSVRGRNEQFFGPGTRLTVL.

J is TRBJ2-2 and V is TRBV5-1; perhaps TRBD1 as D (8 bases). Germline lookup yields CDR1 SGHRS and CDR2 YFSETQ. The CDR3 is made up of 19 amino acids. The germline V and J ends were trimmed by 3 bases and 10 bases, with 31 bases remaining between them. CDR3 in DNA: TGCGCCAGCAGCTCGGACCTAACCCGGACAGGGAGGGCCTCAGTGGAGCTGTTTTTT. Amino acid sequence: CASSSDLTRTGRASVELFF.

The rearrangement uses TRBV5-1 and TRBJ1-2, with TRBD1 matching over 8 bases. With 0 bases clipped from V and 1 base from J, the junction kept 5 bases outside the gene matches. The germline V gene has CDR1 SGHRS and CDR2 YFSETQ. CDR3 length: 16 amino acids. This chain's CDR3 is CASSLDWGQVNYGYTF. DNA of the CDR3: TGCGCCAGCAGCTTGGATTGGGGACAGGTTAACTATGGCTACACCTTC.

The chain employs TRBV5-4 and TRBJ1-5; the D gene is possibly TRBD1 (5 bases). Deletions cut 3 bases from V and 0 bases from J, with 22 bases between. This CDR3 is 19 amino acids long. Germline V gene sequence: CDR1 SGHNT, CDR2 YYREEE (reference sequence). CDR3 nucleotides: TGTGCCAGCAGCTGGGTGGAGCGCAGGGCGCGGTATAGCAATCAGCCCCAGCATTTT. It yields the protein CASSWVERRARYSNQPQHF.

In its sample, this clone was seen once. The DNA of the CDR3 is TGTGCCAGCACGGGTCACTCCGGCTCACCCCTCCACTTT. Translated, it gives CASTGHSGSPLHF. The chain couples TRBV3-1 (or the pseudogene TRBV3-2) to TRBJ1-6; D is unresolved. CDR3 length: 13 amino acids. Trimming removed 7 bases at V and 10 bases at J, with 14 bases between. Per germline, CDR1 LGHDT and CDR2 YNNKEL (reference sequence).

V is TRBV5-1 and J is TRBJ2-7; D is perhaps TRBD1 (6 bases). This CDR3 region has 15 residues. Germline lookup yields CDR1 SGHRS and CDR2 YFSETQ. V lost 0 bases and J lost 4, with 14 bases in between. The CDR3 loop reads CASSLEAGVVYEQYF. DNA for the CDR3: TGCGCCAGCAGCTTGGAGGCAGGGGTGGTTTACGAGCAGTACTTC.

The CDR3 nucleotides are TGTGCCAGCAGGAGAGACAGGGCCCATGGCTACACCTTC. Translating it yields CASRRDRAHGYTF. This chain uses TRBV27 with TRBJ1-2; 7 bases map to TRBD1. Germline CDR1 and CDR2: MNHEY and SMNVEV (reference sequence). After removal of 6 bases from V and 6 bases from J, the junction contained 7 bases not matched to a gene. CDR3 size: 13 residues.

The genes are TRBV14 and TRBJ2-7; D possibly corresponds to TRBD1 (5 bases). The V end lost 3 bases, the J end lost 3 bases, and 12 bases lay between the germline ends. Germline lookup yields CDR1 SGHDN and CDR2 FVKESK. This CDR3 is built from 14 residues. The CDR3 protein is CASSQGVGDYEQYF. CDR3 in DNA: TGTGCCAGCAGCCAGGGTGTAGGGGACTACGAGCAGTACTTC.

In this sample, this clone turned up once. The chain combines TRBV27 with TRBJ2-1, with D maybe TRBD2 (6 bases). Trimming removed 6 bases from V and 5 bases from J, with 11 bases in between. CDR3 length: 13 amino acids. In germline, CDR1 is MNHEY, CDR2 SMNVEV (reference sequence). The DNA for the CDR3 is TGTGCCAGCAGCTTCGGGGGTGACAATGAGCAGTTCTTC. Protein: CASSFGGDNEQFF.

As to this clone: It is likely a read error, because the conserved phenylalanine at the end of the CDR3 is missing. No DNA is shown, since the ends of the CDR3 on it are uncertain; the CDR3 is the one TCRdb lists. CDR3 region: CASTEGTSGRIQL. This rearrangement joins TRBV6-6 to TRBJ2-7; the table's D call of TRBD2 was not tested on the DNA. The CDR3 sequence runs 13 residues, both termini included. Germline values: CDR1 MNHNY, CDR2 SVGAGI (reference sequence).

The V and J genes are TRBV4-3 and TRBJ2-2, with D perhaps matching TRBD2 (5 bases). The V gene lost 0 bases and the J gene lost 2 bases, with 16 bases spanning the gap. Germline values: CDR1 LGHNA, CDR2 YSLEER. The CDR3 runs 18 residues. The CDR3 spells CASSQDHPAGSNTGELFF. The DNA for the CDR3 is TGCGCCAGCAGCCAAGATCACCCCGCGGGCAGTAACACCGGGGAGCTGTTTTTT.

The chain combines TRBV28 with TRBJ2-7; D perhaps matches TRBD1 (8 bases). Looked up from germline, CDR1 is MDHEN and CDR2 is SYDVKM. The CDR3 loop spans 13 amino acids. V lost 2 bases to trimming and J lost 5 bases, with 10 bases between them. The CDR3 sequence is CASSLTGGDEQYF. The CDR3 region has the DNA TGTGCCAGCAGTTTAACAGGGGGGGACGAGCAGTACTTC.

The V call is TRBV7-3, the J call TRBJ2-3, with D maybe TRBD2 (6 bases). The length of the CDR3 is 15 residues. The germline gives CDR1 SGHTA, CDR2 FQGTGA. Trimming shortened V by 5 bases and J by 4 bases, and 16 bases separated the two germline ends. CDR3 sequence (DNA): TGTGCCAGCAGCCCAACCGGGGGACGGGCAGATACGCAGTATTTT. Protein: CASSPTGGRADTQYF.

The CDR3 region is CAIKGQGQQETQYF. The CDR3 region has the DNA TGTGCCATCAAGGGGCAGGGCCAACAAGAGACCCAGTACTTC. The chain combines TRBV10-3 with TRBJ2-5; TRBD1 might be the D (5 bases). Trimming shortened V by 7 bases and J by 2 bases, and 14 bases separated the two germline ends. CDR3 length: 14 residues. CDR1 is ENHRY, CDR2 SYGVKD, per germline.

The chain employs TRBV7-9 and TRBJ2-2; maybe TRBD1 (6 bases). Germline CDR1 reads SEHNR; CDR2 reads FQNEAQ (reference sequence). CDR3 length: 13 residues. Trimming removed 6 bases at V and 8 bases at J, with 13 bases between. The CDR3 reads CASRTNRVGELFF. The CDR3 bases are TGTGCCAGCAGAACAAACAGGGTTGGGGAGCTGTTTTTT. The whole variable domain, remainder taken from reference TRBV7-9 and TRBJ2-2, is DTGVSQNPRHKITKRGQNVTFRCDPISEHNRLYWYRQTLGQGPEFLTYFQNEAQLEKSRLLSDRFSAERPKGSFSTLEIQRTEQGDSAMYLCASRTNRVGELFFGEGSRLTVL.

Only one count was recorded for this clone. The rearrangement links TRBV6-5 to TRBJ2-7; possible D gene TRBD2, 5 bases. This CDR3 has 14 amino acids. Germline-derived CDR1 and CDR2 are MNHEY and SVGAGI. The V and J ends lost 8 bases and 2 bases respectively, with 16 bases between them. CDR3 in amino acids: CASSFGLSPYEQYF. CDR3 DNA: TGTGCCAGCTCCTTTGGACTTTCCCCCTACGAGCAGTACTTC.

The chain employs TRBV3-1 (or the pseudogene TRBV3-2) and TRBJ1-1; D is ambiguous. The germline V gene has CDR1 LGHDT and CDR2 YNNKEL (reference sequence). The CDR3 runs to 15 residues. V shed 0 bases and J shed 0 bases, with 8 bases lying between them. This CDR3 is CASSQDRSVNTEAFF. The CDR3 coding sequence is TGTGCCAGCAGCCAAGACAGGTCAGTGAACACTGAAGCTTTCTTT.

This clone was counted a few times. The chain is built from TRBV10-3 and TRBJ1-5; D gene unclear. The CDR3 runs to 16 residues. The germline CDR1 and CDR2 sequences are ENHRY and SYGVKD. Trimming removed 0 bases at V and 0 bases at J, with 9 bases between. CDR3 loop: CAISESNRHSNQPQHF. The CDR3 DNA sequence: TGTGCCATCAGTGAGTCGAACAGACATAGCAATCAGCCCCAGCATTTT.

The rearrangement links TRBV3-1 (or the pseudogene TRBV3-2) to TRBJ1-5, with 12 bases aligning to TRBD1. CDR1 is LGHDT, CDR2 YNNKEL, per germline (reference sequence). V lost 3 bases, J lost 12 bases, and 3 bases stayed unmatched. The CDR3 has 13 residues. The CDR3 loop is CASSQGQGAGQHF. In nucleotides, the CDR3 is TGTGCCAGCAGCCAGGGACAGGGGGCCGGCCAGCATTTT.

The CDR3 sequence is CSVSGTGGNQPQHF. CDR3 bases: TGCAGCGTATCCGGGACAGGGGGCAATCAGCCCCAGCATTTT. The V and J genes are TRBV29-1 and TRBJ1-5; 10 positions match TRBD1. This CDR3 spans 14 amino acids. Germline CDR1 reads SQVTM; CDR2 reads ANQGSEA. The V segment lost 6 bases and the J segment 2 bases; nucleotides outside the gene matches: 4.

The chain combines TRBV19 with TRBJ2-3; 8 positions agree with TRBD2. The CDR3 loop spans 14 amino acids. The V and J ends lost 4 bases and 0 bases, in that order; junction bases with no gene match: 0. The germline gives CDR1 LNHDA, CDR2 SQIVND (reference sequence). Here the CDR3 reads CASSTSGSTDTQYF. The CDR3 nucleotides read TGTGCCAGTAGTACTAGCGGGAGCACAGATACGCAGTATTTT.

J is TRBJ2-5 and V is TRBV6-5; 10 nucleotides align to TRBD1. V shed 6 bases and J 5 bases; nucleotides not matched to a gene: 9. Germline-derived CDR1 and CDR2 are MNHEY and SVGAGI. The CDR3 totals 15 residues. The CDR3 loop is CASSLWDRGTETQYF. CDR3 sequence (DNA): TGTGCCAGCAGCCTCTGGGACAGGGGTACGGAGACCCAGTACTTC.

This rearrangement joins TRBV7-8 to TRBJ2-1, with D possibly matching TRBD2 (5 bases). CDR1 SGHVS and CDR2 FQNEAQ come from the germline V gene. This CDR3 is 15 amino acids long. The V end was cut by 4 bases, the J end by 0 bases, with 10 bases between. The chain's CDR3 is CASSSRGSSYNEQFF. The CDR3 DNA is TGTGCCAGCAGCTCTAGAGGGTCCTCCTACAATGAGCAGTTCTTC.

This sequence joins TRBV27 and TRBJ2-7; D is perhaps TRBD1 (5 bases). Germline CDR1 and CDR2: MNHEY and SMNVEV (reference sequence). The CDR3 sequence is 16 residues long. V gave up 2 bases and J gave up 3 bases, with 17 bases separating them. CDR3 region: CASSLRARQGGYEQYF. The CDR3 DNA is TGTGCCAGCAGTTTAAGGGCCCGCCAGGGCGGCTACGAGCAGTACTTC.

This chain uses TRBV3-1 (or the pseudogene TRBV3-2) with TRBJ2-5; D remains unclear. This CDR3 is built from 13 residues. Germline V gene lookup returns CDR1 LGHDT and CDR2 YNNKEL (reference sequence). V lost 0 bases, J lost 6 bases, and 8 bases lay in between. CDR3 in amino acids: CASSQDGHQTQYF. As DNA, the CDR3 is TGTGCCAGCAGCCAAGATGGGCATCAGACCCAGTACTTC.